This TCR beta chain stems from a study of T cell changes during pregnancy in multiple sclerosis. Assay: immunoSEQ multiplex PCR; the TCRdb copy retains only in-frame clones and omits some. The table shows fewer than 60,000 clones, with about 92% occurring only once. This clone was observed a single time. The sample in question was CD4+ T cells from peripheral blood mononuclear cells, obtained after pregnancy. This TCR came from a female donor with multiple sclerosis, enrolled in a pregnancy study.

In DNA, the CDR3 is TGCGCCAGCAGCCCGAGCCGGGGGGAAGGCGAGCAGTACTTC. Translating it yields CASSPSRGEGEQYF. The rearrangement links TRBV5-1 to TRBJ2-7, with TRBD2 identical over 7 bases. Germline-derived CDR1 and CDR2 are SGHRS and YFSETQ. This CDR3 spans 14 amino acids. V gave up 4 bases and J gave up 6 bases; unmatched junction bases: 10. Looking up the rest from reference TRBV5-1 and TRBJ2-7 gives the full variable domain: KAGVTQTPRYLIKTRGQQVTLSCSPISGHRSVSWYQQTPGQGLQFLFEYFSETQRNKGNFPGRFSGRQFSNSRSEMNVSTLELGDSALYLCASSPSRGEGEQYFGPGTRLTVT.